This record concerns one TCR beta chain sequence. The sample belongs to a study of T-cell memory formation after mild COVID-19. TCRdb passed the 5' RACE reads through MiXCR, listing each CDR3 protein once. The table records under 450,000 distinct CDR3 sequences, about 22% of them present only once. The CDR3 contains 15 residues. V shed 5 bases and J shed 0 bases, with 14 bases lying between them. Germline assignment: CDR1 SGHAT and CDR2 FQNNGV. The material sequenced was PBMCs or a T cell subset sorted from them (not recorded which). The receptor was isolated from an adult woman who had mild COVID-19 (a few samples of this study predate the infection). Cell type and time point are not known. This rearrangement joins TRBV11-2 to TRBJ2-7; a possible D gene is TRBD2 (5 bases). CDR3 DNA sequence: TGTGCCAGCAGCCCGCGGGCGTTTAGCTCCTACGAGCAGTACTTC. It codes for CASSPRAFSSYEQYF.